A selection of T cell receptor beta chains follows, all from one sample in a study of T cells in Graves' hyperthyroidism and ophthalmopathy. Via MiXCR, TCRdb re-called the multiplex PCR reads, giving one row per CDR3 protein. Counted here are hundreds of thousands of distinct CDR3 sequences, approximately 25% occurring once; the ten biggest clones make up 10% to 12%. Sequencing was carried out using blood. All receptors come from a woman under 40 with Graves' ophthalmopathy. Both conserved end residues are part of each CDR3. Fields, in order: clone size, J gene, D gene, V gene, CDR3 DNA, CDR3 protein. The D gene is left open where the match is weak. Clone size is stated in some rows and not others, as once, few, many or a class when expanded.

>NA|TRBJ1-1|NA|TRBV2
TGTGCCAGCAGTCTTAACGTGGGGTTCCGAGCTTTCTTT
CASSLNVGFRAFF
>many|TRBJ1-2|NA|TRBV2
TGTGCCAGCCCTCCCAGGAGAGAAAACTATGGCTACACCTTC
CASPPRRENYGYTF
>once|TRBJ2-7|NA|TRBV12-3/TRBV12-4
TGTGCCAGCAGTTTAGGGTCGGGCAGGGGCGGCTACGAGCAGTACTTC
CASSLGSGRGGYEQYF
>NA|TRBJ2-7|NA|TRBV15
TGTGCCACCAGCATCCCGGGGGACGGTGAGACCTACGAGCAGTACTTC
CATSIPGDGETYEQYF
>many|TRBJ1-2|TRBD1|TRBV4-2
TGTGCCAGCAGCCAAGGCAGGACAGGGGATGGCTACACCTTC
CASSQGRTGDGYTF
>NA|TRBJ2-2|TRBD1|TRBV18
TGTGCCAGCTCTCCTACAGGGGCTAAGAACACCGGGGAGCTGTTTTTT
CASSPTGAKNTGELFF
>once|TRBJ1-2|NA|TRBV6-1
TGTGCCAGCATCACTGGCTGGGGCTTTAATGGCTACACCTTC
CASITGWGFNGYTF
>many|TRBJ2-2|TRBD2|TRBV6-1
TGTGCCAGCAGTCGGACTAGCGGGGGATCCGGGGAGCTGTTTTTT
CASSRTSGGSGELFF
>NA|TRBJ1-1|NA|TRBV30
TGTGCCTGGAGTGTAGGGATGTCTTGGACTGAAGCTTTCTTT
CAWSVGMSWTEAFF
>many|TRBJ2-7|NA|TRBV6-2/TRBV6-3
TGTGCCAGCACAAAGGACAATCCGGGTGAGCAGTACTTC
CASTKDNPGEQYF
>many|TRBJ1-1|NA|TRBV5-1
TGCGCCAGCAGCTTGGACCGGGAAGAAGCTTTCTTT
CASSLDREEAFF
>many|TRBJ2-5|NA|TRBV28
TGTGCCAGCACTCGGGGGGCGGAGACCCAGTACTTC
CASTRGAETQYF
>NA|TRBJ1-2|NA|TRBV6-1
TGTGCCAGCAGGCGAGGGACTGCTAACTATGGCTACACCTTC
CASRRGTANYGYTF
>NA|TRBJ1-1|NA|TRBV12-3/TRBV12-4
TGTGCCAGCAGTATCCAGATGTACACTGAAGCTTTCTTT
CASSIQMYTEAFF
>many|TRBJ2-5|NA|TRBV7-9
TGTGCCAGCAGCTTAGGGGGGCTCAGGGGCCAAGAGACCCAGTACTTC
CASSLGGLRGQETQYF
>many|TRBJ1-1|NA|TRBV10-3
TGTGCCATCCAAGAATCAAGGGGTTGGACTGAAGCTTTCTTT
CAIQESRGWTEAFF
>NA|TRBJ2-7|NA|TRBV6-1
TGTGCCAGCAGACCTAGACCCGAGAGGCCTTACGAGCAGTACTTC
CASRPRPERPYEQYF
>few|TRBJ2-7|NA|TRBV6-1
TGTGCCAGCGGGGGTGGACTTTACGAGCAGTACTTC
CASGGGLYEQYF